The text below deals with one TCR beta chain. This entry belongs to a study of human T cells and chemical hapten exposure. Documented time point: patch test 1, 2 weeks after DPC sensitization. Treatment in this sample: therapeutic diphenylcyclopropenone sensitization with weekly scalp DPC. Trimming cost V 4 bases and J 5 bases, with 15 bases left between them. The CDR3 length is 14 residues. Germline V CDR1 and CDR2: ENHRY, SYGVKD. TCRdb independently ran MiXCR on the RACE reads; one entry per CDR3 protein. The profile shows 150,000 to 200,000 distinct CDR3 sequences, around 15% of them singletons. The starting material was whole blood, obtained in connection with sensitization to the hapten diphenylcyclopropenone (DPC). This clonotype originated in a woman aged 25-40 years with alopecia areata. Some clones in this sample may be carry-over from other donors' samples. The genes are TRBV10-3 and TRBJ2-7; D perhaps matches TRBD1 (7 bases). The CDR3, as DNA: TGTGCCATCAGTGTACTACAGGGGAGGCACGAGCAGTACTTC. Amino acid sequence: CAISVLQGRHEQYF.